This T cell receptor beta chain was captured by sequencing in a study of T cell changes during pregnancy in multiple sclerosis. Produced via immunoSEQ multiplex PCR; TCRdb's table is partial and in-frame only. The sample includes more than 35,000 clones, approximately 94% of them seen just once. The CDR3 covers 15 residues. In germline, CDR1 is SGHVS, CDR2 FQNEAQ. Deletions cut 2 bases from V and 2 bases from J, with 10 bases between. The clonotype originates from a female donor with multiple sclerosis, enrolled in a pregnancy study. The chain has TRBV7-8 and TRBJ2-1; the D gene is possibly TRBD1 (6 bases). This specimen consisted of CD4+ T cells from peripheral blood mononuclear cells, obtained in the second trimester of pregnancy. The CDR3 DNA follows: TGTGCCAGCAGCTTACGGACAGATACCTACAATGAGCAGTTCTTC. Protein: CASSLRTDTYNEQFF.